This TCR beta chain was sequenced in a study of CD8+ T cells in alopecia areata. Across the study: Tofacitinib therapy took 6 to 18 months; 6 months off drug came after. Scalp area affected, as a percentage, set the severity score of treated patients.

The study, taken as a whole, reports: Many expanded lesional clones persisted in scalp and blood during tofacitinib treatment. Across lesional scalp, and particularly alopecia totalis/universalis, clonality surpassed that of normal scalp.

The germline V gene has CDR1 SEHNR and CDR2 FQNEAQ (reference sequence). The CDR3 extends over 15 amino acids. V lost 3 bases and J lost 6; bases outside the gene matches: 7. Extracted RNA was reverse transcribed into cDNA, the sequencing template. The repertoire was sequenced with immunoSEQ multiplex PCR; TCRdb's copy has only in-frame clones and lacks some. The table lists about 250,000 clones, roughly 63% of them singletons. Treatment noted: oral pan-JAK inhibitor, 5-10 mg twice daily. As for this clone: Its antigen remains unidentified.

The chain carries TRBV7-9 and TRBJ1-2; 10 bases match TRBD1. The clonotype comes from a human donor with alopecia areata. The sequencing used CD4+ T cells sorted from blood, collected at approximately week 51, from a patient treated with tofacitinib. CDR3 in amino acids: CASSLGQGFGDGYTF. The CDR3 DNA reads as TGTGCCAGCAGCTTGGGACAGGGGTTTGGTGATGGCTACACCTTC.